One and the same sample provided the 2 T cell receptor beta chains below, sequenced in a study of blood T cells in healthy people across ages. Next came a second PCR, run for roughly 6 to 11 cycles, which used a sample-barcoded 5' primer along with a J-beta primer mix. TCRdb fed the 5' RACE reads into MiXCR, producing one record per CDR3 protein. Of some 790,000 distinct CDR3 sequences listed, around 26% are singletons. Sequencing used blood. These receptors came from a woman of 80 years or more in good health.

In its sample, this clonotype was seen a few times. The chain has TRBV27 and TRBJ1-2; TRBD1 might be the D (5 bases). V lost 6 bases to trimming and J lost 0 bases, with 14 bases between them. Germline CDR1 and CDR2: MNHEY and SMNVEV (reference sequence). The CDR3 runs to 15 residues. The CDR3, as DNA: TGTGCCAGCAGGACGGGGGTCACTTCTAACTATGGCTACACCTTC. It encodes CASRTGVTSNYGYTF.

This clonotype was observed at least ten times. The V gene is TRBV6-2 or TRBV6-3, the J gene TRBJ2-7, with 11 positions matching TRBD2. The germline V gene encodes CDR1 MNHEY and CDR2 SVGEGT. This CDR3 is 16 amino acids long. V lost 0 bases and J lost 5; bases outside the gene matches: 6. This chain's CDR3 is CASSYSLLAGDNEQYF. The CDR3 DNA follows: TGTGCCAGCAGTTACTCCTTACTAGCGGGGGATAACGAGCAGTACTTC.